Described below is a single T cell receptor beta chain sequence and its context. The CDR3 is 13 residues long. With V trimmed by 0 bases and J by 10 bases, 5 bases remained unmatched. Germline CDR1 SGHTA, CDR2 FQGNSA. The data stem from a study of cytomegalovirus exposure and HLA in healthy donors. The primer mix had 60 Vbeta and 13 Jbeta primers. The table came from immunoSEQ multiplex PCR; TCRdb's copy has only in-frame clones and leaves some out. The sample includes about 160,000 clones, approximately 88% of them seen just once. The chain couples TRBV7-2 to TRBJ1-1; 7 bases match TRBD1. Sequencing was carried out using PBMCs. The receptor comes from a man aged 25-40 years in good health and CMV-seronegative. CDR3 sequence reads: CASSLARQGRAFF. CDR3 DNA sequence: TGTGCCAGCAGCTTAGCGAGACAGGGAAGAGCTTTCTTT.